A single TCR beta chain is shown here with its context. It was with random hexamers that roughly 0.45 to 1 ug RNA was reverse transcribed. TCRdb recomputed calls from the immunoSEQ multiplex PCR reads with MiXCR, one row per CDR3 protein. The data contain 100,000 to 150,000 distinct CDR3 sequences, around 94% of them singletons. This CDR3 has 15 amino acids. Trimming at V came to 3 bases and at J to 4 bases, leaving 8 bases not matched to a gene. Germline-derived CDR1 and CDR2 are SGHRS and YFSETQ. The data are from a study of CD8 T cells in Susac syndrome. The receptor comes from a human donor with Susac syndrome. The sequenced sample consisted of CD8+ T cells from PBMCs. V and J are TRBV5-1 and TRBJ2-3, with 7 bases aligning to TRBD1. CDR3 residues: CASSSSTGWPDTQYF. The CDR3 DNA follows: TGCGCCAGCAGCTCCTCGACAGGGTGGCCAGATACGCAGTATTTT. Full variable domain (rest looked up from reference TRBV5-1 and TRBJ2-3): KAGVTQTPRYLIKTRGQQVTLSCSPISGHRSVSWYQQTPGQGLQFLFEYFSETQRNKGNFPGRFSGRQFSNSRSEMNVSTLELGDSALYLCASSSSTGWPDTQYFGPGTRLTVL.